The source of this T cell receptor (beta chain) is a study of blood T cell repertoires in COVID-19. The CDR3 loop spans 14 amino acids. The germline gives CDR1 LGHNA, CDR2 YNFKEQ. V dropped 3 bases and J dropped 3 bases, with 12 bases sitting between them. Original analysis: Reference gene primer amplification gave nucleated cell count estimates. Data came from immunoSEQ multiplex PCR; TCRdb stores just in-frame clones and leaves some out. Clonal size and the V and J genes are those of that table, whereas D and trimming came from the DNA. The sample holds about 74,000 clones, around 88% seen once. The material sequenced was peripheral blood. This receptor was identified in a woman older than 75 with active or convalescent COVID-19. This sequence joins TRBV4-2 and TRBJ2-7; D is possibly TRBD2 (6 bases). Written as DNA, the CDR3 is TGTGCCAGCAGCCAGGCTACTAGCTACTACGAGCAGTACTTC. Its protein is CASSQATSYYEQYF.